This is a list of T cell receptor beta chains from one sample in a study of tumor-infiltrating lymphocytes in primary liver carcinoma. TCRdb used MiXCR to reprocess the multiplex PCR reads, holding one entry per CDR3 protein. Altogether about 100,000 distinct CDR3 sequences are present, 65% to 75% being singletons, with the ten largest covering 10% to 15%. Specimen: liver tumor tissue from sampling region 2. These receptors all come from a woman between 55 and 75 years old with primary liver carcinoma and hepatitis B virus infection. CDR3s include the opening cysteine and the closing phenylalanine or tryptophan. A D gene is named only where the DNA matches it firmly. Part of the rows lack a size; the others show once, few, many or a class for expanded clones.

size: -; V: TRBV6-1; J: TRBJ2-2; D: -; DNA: TGTGTCAGCAACAGAGTTGTGAACACCGGGGAGCCGTTTTTT; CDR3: CVSNRVVNTGEPFF
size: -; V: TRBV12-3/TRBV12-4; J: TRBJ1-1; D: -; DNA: TGTGCCAGCAGTTTCGAGATCGTGGCTTCCTTT; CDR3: CASSFEIVASF
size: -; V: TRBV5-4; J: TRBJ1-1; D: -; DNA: TGTGCCAGCAGCTTGATTACTTTGGGTGACACTGAGGCTTCCTTT; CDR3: CASSLITLGDTEASF
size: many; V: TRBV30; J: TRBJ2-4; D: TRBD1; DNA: TGTGCCTGGAGGGGACAGGAGGTAGCCAAAAACATTCAGTACTTC; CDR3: CAWRGQEVAKNIQYF
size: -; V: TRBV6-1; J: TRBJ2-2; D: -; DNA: TGTGCCAGCATCCCGGGACTCCCTAAAACCGGGGAGCTGTTTTTT; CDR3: CASIPGLPKTGELFF
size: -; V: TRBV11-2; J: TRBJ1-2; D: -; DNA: TGTGACAGCAGCTTTTCACAGGCCAACTATGGCTACGCCTTC; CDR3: CDSSFSQANYGYAF
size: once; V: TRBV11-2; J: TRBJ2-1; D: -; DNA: TGTGCCAGCACCTTACGACCGAGGCAGAGATTCTACAATAAGCAGTTCTTC; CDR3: CASTLRPRQRFYNKQFF
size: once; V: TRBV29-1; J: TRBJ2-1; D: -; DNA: TGCAGCGTTGGAATGGGAGCTCAATCCCACAATGAACAGTTCTTC; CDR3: CSVGMGAQSHNEQFF
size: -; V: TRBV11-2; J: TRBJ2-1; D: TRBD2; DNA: TGTGTCAGCAGCATGAGACTAGCGGGAGGGCCGGGGGTTGAGCAGTTCTTC; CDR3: CVSSMRLAGGPGVEQFF
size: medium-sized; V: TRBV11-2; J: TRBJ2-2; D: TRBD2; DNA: TGTGCCAGCAGCTTCCTAGCGGGAGTGAGCACCGGGGAGCTGTTTTTT; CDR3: CASSFLAGVSTGELFF
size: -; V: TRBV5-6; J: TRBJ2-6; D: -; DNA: TGTGCCAGTAGTTTGTTGTTACACTCTGGGGCCAACGTCCTGACTTTC; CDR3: CASSLLLHSGANVLTF
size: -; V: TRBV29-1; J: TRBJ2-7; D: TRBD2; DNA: TGCAGCGTTGTTGCCTTGGGACTAGCGGCCTACCAGTACTTC; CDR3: CSVVALGLAAYQYF
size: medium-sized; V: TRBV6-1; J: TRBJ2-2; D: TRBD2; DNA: TGTGCCAGCAGCTCCGGGACTAGCGTTAACACCGGGGAGCTGTTTTTT; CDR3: CASSSGTSVNTGELFF
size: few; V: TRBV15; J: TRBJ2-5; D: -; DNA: TGTGCCACCAGCAGAGTATACCAAGAGACCCAGTACTTC; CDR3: CATSRVYQETQYF
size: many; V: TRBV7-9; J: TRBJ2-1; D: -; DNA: TGTGCCAGCAGCTTCGTGCGGCTAACCAATGAGCAGTTCTTC; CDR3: CASSFVRLTNEQFF
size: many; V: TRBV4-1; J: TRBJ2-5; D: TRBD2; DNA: TGCGCCAGCAGCCGACTAGCGGGGGCGAGGGAGGGGACCCAGTACTTC; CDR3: CASSRLAGAREGTQYF
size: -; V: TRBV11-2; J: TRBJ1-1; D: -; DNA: TGTGCCAGCAGTCCTAGTTTGAACACTGTAGCTTTCTTC; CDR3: CASSPSLNTVAFF
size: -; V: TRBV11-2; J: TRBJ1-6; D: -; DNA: TGTGCCAGCAGCTTAGACCCGGGGGTCAATTCACCCCTCTGCTTT; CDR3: CASSLDPGVNSPLCF
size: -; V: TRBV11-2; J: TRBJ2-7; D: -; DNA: TGTGCTAGCAGCTTAGATCGTAACAGCGAACAGTACTTC; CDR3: CASSLDRNSEQYF
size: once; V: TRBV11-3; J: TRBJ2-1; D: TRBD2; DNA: TGTGCCAGCAGCTTAGACGGCGGGAGGTGGGGATATGAGCAGTTCTTC; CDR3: CASSLDGGRWGYEQFF
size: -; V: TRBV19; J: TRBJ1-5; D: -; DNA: TGTGCCAGTAGTATCATGGGAGATCAGCCCCAGCATTTT; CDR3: CASSIMGDQPQHF
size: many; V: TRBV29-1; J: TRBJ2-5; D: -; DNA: TGCAGCGTTAGTCACAACCAAGAGACCCAGTACTTC; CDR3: CSVSHNQETQYF
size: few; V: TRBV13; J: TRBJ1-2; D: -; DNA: TGTGCCAGCAGCTTAGCAGTGGATGGCTACACCTTC; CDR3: CASSLAVDGYTF
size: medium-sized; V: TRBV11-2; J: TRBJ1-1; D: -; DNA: TGTGCCAGCAGCTTAGTGGCTTACGGTGTCTACGTTTTT; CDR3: CASSLVAYGVYVF
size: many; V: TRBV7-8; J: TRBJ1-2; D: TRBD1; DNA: TGTGCCAGCAGCCCCTCGGGACAGGGCGTTGGCTACACCTTC; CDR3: CASSPSGQGVGYTF
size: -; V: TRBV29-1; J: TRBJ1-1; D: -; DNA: TGCAGCGTCGGAGCGTTCGGAACAGAAGCTTTCTTT; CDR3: CSVGAFGTEAFF
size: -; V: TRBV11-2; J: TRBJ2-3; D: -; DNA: TGTGCCAGCAGCTTTGGGACACCCCCGGAGTATACGCAGTATTTT; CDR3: CASSFGTPPEYTQYF
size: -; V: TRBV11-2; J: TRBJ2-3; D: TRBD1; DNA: TGTGCCAGCAGCCTATCCGGACAGGCGATTACAGATACGCAGTATTTT; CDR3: CASSLSGQAITDTQYF
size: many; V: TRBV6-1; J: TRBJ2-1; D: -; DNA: TGTGCCAGCGGACGAGGGGCGGGTGACTACAATGAGCAGTTCTTC; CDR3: CASGRGAGDYNEQFF
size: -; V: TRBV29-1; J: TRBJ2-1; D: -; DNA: TGCAGCGTTGTACGGGACCACCTTTACAACGAGCAGTTCTTC; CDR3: CSVVRDHLYNEQFF
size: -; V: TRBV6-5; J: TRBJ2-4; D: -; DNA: TGTGCCAGCAGTTATGGAGGCGCCAGGAACATTAAGTACTTC; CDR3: CASSYGGARNIKYF
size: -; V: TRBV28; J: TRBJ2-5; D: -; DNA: TGTGCCAGCACACTTCCGGGGACAAGGTTGGAGACCCAGTACTTC; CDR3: CASTLPGTRLETQYF
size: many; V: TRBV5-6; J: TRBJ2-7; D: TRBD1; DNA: TGTGCCAGCAGCAGAGGACAGGGGGCCGAGCAGTACTTC; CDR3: CASSRGQGAEQYF
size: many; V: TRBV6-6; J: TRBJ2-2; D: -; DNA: TGTGCCAGCAGTTACATTGGGGGACGGAACACCGGGGAGCTGTTTTTT; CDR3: CASSYIGGRNTGELFF
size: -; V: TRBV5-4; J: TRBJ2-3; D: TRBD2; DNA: TGTGCCAGCAGCATGAACGGGAGGGGTGGGACAGATACGCAGTATTTT; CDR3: CASSMNGRGGTDTQYF
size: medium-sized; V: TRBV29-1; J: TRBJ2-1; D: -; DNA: TGCAGCGTTGAGGGAACACTAGCTCCCGAGTGGAATGAGCAGTTCTTC; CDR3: CSVEGTLAPEWNEQFF
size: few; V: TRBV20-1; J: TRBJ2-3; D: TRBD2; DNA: TGCAGTGCTAGACCGGGACTAGCGGGAGGTACGCAGTATTTT; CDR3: CSARPGLAGGTQYF
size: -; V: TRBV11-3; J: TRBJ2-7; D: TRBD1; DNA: TGTGCCGGCAGTCCCGGGACAGGGGGCAACGACGAGCAGTACTTC; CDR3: CAGSPGTGGNDEQYF
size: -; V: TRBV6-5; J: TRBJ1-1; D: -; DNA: TGTACCAGCAGTTCGGCAGGAGCCCTCATGAACACTGAAGCTTTCTTT; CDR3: CTSSSAGALMNTEAFF
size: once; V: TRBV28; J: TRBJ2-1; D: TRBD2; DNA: TGTGCCAGCGGTTTAGGCGGGAGTCTTCATGAGCAGTTCTTC; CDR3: CASGLGGSLHEQFF
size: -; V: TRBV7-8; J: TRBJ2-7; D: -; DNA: TGTGCCAGCAGTCCACTCACAGGGAATACCTACGACAAGTACTTC; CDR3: CASSPLTGNTYDKYF
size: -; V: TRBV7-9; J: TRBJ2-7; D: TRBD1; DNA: TGTGCCAGCTGCGTCGGGACAGGGGACTCCTACGAGCAGTACTTC; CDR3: CASCVGTGDSYEQYF
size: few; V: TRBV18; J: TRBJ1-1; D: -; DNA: TGTGCCAGCTCGCTTAATGGCAGGGAAGCTTTCTTT; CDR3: CASSLNGREAFF
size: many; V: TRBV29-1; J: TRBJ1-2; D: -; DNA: TGCAGCGCTGAGGGGTGGGATGGCTACACCTTC; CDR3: CSAEGWDGYTF
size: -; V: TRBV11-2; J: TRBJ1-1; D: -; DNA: TGTGCCAGCAGCACCCAGAGGAACGATGAAGCTTTCTTT; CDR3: CASSTQRNDEAFF
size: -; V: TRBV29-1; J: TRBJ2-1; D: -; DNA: TGCACCGTGCAGGCCGGACGCATCAATGAGCAGTTCTTC; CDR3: CTVQAGRINEQFF
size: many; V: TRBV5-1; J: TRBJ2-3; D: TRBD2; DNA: TGCGCCAGCAGCGGCACCCTAGCGGGAGGGCCAGATACGCAGTATTTT; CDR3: CASSGTLAGGPDTQYF
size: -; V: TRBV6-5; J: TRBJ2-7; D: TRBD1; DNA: TGTGCCCGCAGAACAGGGGCCACATACGTGCAGTACTTC; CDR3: CARRTGATYVQYF
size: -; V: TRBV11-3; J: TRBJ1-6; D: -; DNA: TGTGCCAGCAGCCCTCCAGAGGCGGGAGATTCACCCCCCCACTTT; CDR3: CASSPPEAGDSPPHF
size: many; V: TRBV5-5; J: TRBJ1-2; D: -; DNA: TGTGCCAGCAGCTTGGGTGGTTCGGTCTATGGCTACACCTTC; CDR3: CASSLGGSVYGYTF
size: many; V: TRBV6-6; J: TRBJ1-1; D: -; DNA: TGTGCCAGCAGTTACGGGGATACTGAAGCTTTCTTT; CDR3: CASSYGDTEAFF
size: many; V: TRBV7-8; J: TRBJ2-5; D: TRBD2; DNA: TGTGCCAGCAGCTTAATGGTGCAAGGCGGGAGGATAGATGTGACCCAGTACTTC; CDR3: CASSLMVQGGRIDVTQYF
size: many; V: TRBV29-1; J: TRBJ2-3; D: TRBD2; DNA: TGCAGCGCCCTGGGACTAGCGGTCGGCCCAGATACGCAGTATTTT; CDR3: CSALGLAVGPDTQYF
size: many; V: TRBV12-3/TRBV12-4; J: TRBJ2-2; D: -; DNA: TGTGCCAGCAGCGGCTTTCGGAACACCGGGGAGCTGTTTTTT; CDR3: CASSGFRNTGELFF
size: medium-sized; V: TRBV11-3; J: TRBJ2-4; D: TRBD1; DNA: TGTGCCAGCAGCCCTCGGACAGGGCTGGCCAAAAACATTCAGTACTTC; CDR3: CASSPRTGLAKNIQYF
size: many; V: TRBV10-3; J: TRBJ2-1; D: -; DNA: TGTGCCATCGCTAAAGAAGGAATCGACAATGAGCAGTTCTTC; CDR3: CAIAKEGIDNEQFF
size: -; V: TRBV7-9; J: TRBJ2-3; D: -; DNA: TGTGCCAGCAGCCCGGGCAGCGCAGATACGCAGTATTTC; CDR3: CASSPGSADTQYF
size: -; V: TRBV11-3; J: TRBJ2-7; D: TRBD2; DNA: TGTGCCAGCAACTTAAGCGTGCGGGAGCACGAGCAATACTTC; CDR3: CASNLSVREHEQYF
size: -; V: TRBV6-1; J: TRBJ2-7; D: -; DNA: TGTGCCAGCACTGTAAGAGAGTGCTACGAGCAGTACTTC; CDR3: CASTVRECYEQYF